The clone carrying this TCR beta chain appeared a few times. Its cognate antigen is unknown. The sample comes from a study of shared clonotypes between healthy human individuals. Study-level information: With ages of 18 to 49, the donors were a couple of women and a few men. The study's findings and limits: Non-shared clonotypes had lower generation probabilities than clonotypes shared by all four sorted-subset donors. Naive subsets typically showed greater estimated richness than memory subsets.

The V gene's germline CDR1 is SGHDN and CDR2 FVKESK. The CDR3 contains 13 residues. V trimming: 4 bases; J trimming: 12 bases; junction bases outside the gene matches: 9. Deep-level assay runs were performed. Profiling relied on immunoSEQ multiplex PCR, and the TCRdb table lists in-frame clones only, not all of them. The sample consists of approximately 180,000 clones, approximately 92% of them appearing once. Source material: naive CD4+ T cells sorted from blood. The subset here: CD45RA+ positively selected. The V and J genes are TRBV14 and TRBJ2-7; 10 positions agree with TRBD2. This TCR was sampled from a woman in her thirties in good health. The CDR3 bases are TGTGCCAGCAGCCCAATAGCGGGGGGACCAAGGTACTTC. Its protein product is CASSPIAGGPRYF.